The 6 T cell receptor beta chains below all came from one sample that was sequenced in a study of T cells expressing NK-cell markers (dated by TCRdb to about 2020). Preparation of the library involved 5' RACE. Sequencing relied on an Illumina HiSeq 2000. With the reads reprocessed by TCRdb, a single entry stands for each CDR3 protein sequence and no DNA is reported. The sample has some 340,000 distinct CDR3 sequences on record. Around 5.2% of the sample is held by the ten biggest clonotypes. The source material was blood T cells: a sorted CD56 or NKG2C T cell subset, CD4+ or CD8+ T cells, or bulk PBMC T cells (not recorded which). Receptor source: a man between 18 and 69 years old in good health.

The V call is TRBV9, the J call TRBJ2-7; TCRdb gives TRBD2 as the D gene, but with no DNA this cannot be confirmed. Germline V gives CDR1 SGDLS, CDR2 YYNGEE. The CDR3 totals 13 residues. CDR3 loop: CASSVSGWDEQYF.

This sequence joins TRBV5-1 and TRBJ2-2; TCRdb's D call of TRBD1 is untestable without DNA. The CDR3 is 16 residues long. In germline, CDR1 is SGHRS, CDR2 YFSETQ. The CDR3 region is CASSLFQGVNTGELFF.

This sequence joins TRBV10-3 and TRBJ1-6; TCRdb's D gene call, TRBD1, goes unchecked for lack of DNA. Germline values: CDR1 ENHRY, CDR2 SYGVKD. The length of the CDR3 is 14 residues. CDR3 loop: CAIRQTDYNSPLHF.

The chain's CDR3 is CASSYSAQGGAGYTF. This chain links TRBV6-5 with TRBJ1-2; the D gene TCRdb calls, TRBD1, cannot be checked with no DNA. This CDR3 is built from 15 residues. Germline lookup yields CDR1 MNHEY and CDR2 SVGAGI.

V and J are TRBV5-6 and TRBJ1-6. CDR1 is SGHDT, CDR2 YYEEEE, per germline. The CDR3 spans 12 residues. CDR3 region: CASSRRFSPLHF.

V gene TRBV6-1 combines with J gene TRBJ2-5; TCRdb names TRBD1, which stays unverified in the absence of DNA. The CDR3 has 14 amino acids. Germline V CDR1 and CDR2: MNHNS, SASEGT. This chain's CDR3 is CASREAGGGETQYF.